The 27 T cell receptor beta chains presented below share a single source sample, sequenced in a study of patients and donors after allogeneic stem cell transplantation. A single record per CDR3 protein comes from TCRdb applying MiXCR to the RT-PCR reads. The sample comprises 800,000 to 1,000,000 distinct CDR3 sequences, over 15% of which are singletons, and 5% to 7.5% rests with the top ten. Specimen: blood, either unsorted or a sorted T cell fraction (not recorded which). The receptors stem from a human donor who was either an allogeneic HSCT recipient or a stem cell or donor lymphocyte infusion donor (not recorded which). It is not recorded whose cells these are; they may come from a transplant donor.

The CDR3: CSVEGQGASGNTIYF. In DNA form, the CDR3 reads TGCAGCGTTGAAGGGCAGGGGGCGTCTGGAAACACCATATATTTT. The chain carries TRBV29-1 and TRBJ1-3; 8 positions agree with TRBD1. Germline trimming cut 1 base from V and 1 base from J; bases unmatched to any gene: 3. CDR3 length: 15 residues. The germline CDR1 and CDR2 sequences are SQVTM and ANQGSEA.

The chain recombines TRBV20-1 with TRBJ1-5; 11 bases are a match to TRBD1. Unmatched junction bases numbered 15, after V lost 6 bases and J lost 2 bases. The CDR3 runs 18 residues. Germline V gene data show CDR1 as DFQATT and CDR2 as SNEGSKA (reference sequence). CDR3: CSADGGTGGKDGNQPQHF. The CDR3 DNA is TGCAGTGCCGACGGAGGGACAGGGGGTAAAGATGGCAATCAGCCCCAGCATTTT.

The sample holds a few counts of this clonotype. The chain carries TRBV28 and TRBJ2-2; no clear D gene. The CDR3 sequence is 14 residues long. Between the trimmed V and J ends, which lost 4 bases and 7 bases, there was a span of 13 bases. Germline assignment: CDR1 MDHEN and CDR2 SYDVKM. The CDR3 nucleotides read TGTGCCAGCAGTTCCCCATCTGCAGTCGGGGAGCTGTTTTTT. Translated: CASSSPSAVGELFF.

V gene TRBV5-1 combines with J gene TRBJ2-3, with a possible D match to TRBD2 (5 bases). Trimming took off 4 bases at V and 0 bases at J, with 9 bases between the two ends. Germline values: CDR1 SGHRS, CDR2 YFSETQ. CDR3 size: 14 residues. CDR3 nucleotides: TGCGCCAGCAGCCCAGCGGACAGCACAGATACGCAGTATTTT. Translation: CASSPADSTDTQYF. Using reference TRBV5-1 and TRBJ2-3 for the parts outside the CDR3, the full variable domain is KAGVTQTPRYLIKTRGQQVTLSCSPISGHRSVSWYQQTPGQGLQFLFEYFSETQRNKGNFPGRFSGRQFSNSRSEMNVSTLELGDSALYLCASSPADSTDTQYFGPGTRLTVL.

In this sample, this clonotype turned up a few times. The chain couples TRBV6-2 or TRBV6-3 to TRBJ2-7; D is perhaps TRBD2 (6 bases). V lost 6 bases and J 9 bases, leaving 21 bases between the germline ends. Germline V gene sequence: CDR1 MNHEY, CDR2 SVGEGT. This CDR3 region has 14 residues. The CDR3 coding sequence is TGTGCCAGCAGCCTCGTAGGGGAGGCGATTTGGCAGTACTTC. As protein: CASSLVGEAIWQYF.

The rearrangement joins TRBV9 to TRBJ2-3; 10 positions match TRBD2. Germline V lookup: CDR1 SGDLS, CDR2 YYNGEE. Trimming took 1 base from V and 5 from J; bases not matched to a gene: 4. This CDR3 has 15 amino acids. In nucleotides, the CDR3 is TGTGCCAGCAGCGTACTAGCGGGAGCTCTAGATACGCAGTATTTT. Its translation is CASSVLAGALDTQYF.

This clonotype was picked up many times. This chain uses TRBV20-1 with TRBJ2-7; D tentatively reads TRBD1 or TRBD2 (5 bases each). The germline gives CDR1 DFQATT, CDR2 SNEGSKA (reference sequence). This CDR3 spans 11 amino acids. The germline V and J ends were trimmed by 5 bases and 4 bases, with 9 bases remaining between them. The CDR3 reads CSAVEGYEQYF. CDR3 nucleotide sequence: TGCAGTGCTGTCGAGGGGTACGAGCAGTACTTC.

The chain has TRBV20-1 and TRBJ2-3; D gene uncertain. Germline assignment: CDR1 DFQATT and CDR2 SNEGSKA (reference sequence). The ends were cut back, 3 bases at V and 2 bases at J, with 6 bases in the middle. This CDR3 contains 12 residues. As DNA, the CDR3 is TGCAGTGCTAGTACTCACACAGATACGCAGTATTTT. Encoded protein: CSASTHTDTQYF.

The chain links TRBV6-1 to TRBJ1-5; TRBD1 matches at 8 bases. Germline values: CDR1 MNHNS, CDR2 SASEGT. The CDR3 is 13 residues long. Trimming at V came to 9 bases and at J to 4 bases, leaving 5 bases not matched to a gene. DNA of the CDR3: TGTGCCAGTACCCGACAGGGGAATCAGCCCCAGCATTTT. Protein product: CASTRQGNQPQHF.

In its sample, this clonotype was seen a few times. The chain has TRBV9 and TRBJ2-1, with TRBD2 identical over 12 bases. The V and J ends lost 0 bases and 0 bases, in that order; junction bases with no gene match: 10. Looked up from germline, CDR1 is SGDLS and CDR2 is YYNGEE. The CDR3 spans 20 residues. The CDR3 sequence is CASSVVQGLAGFSSYNEQFF. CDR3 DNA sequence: TGTGCCAGCAGCGTAGTTCAAGGACTAGCGGGGTTTAGCTCCTACAATGAGCAGTTCTTC.

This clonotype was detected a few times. CDR3: CASSSPPDGYNEQFF. The CDR3 DNA sequence: TGTGCCAGCAGTTCCCCCCCCGACGGCTACAATGAGCAGTTCTTC. The chain couples TRBV6-2 or TRBV6-3 to TRBJ2-1; D uncertain. This CDR3 has 15 amino acids. CDR1 MNHEY and CDR2 SVGEGT come from the germline V gene. V was pared by 4 bases and J by 3 bases, with 13 bases between.

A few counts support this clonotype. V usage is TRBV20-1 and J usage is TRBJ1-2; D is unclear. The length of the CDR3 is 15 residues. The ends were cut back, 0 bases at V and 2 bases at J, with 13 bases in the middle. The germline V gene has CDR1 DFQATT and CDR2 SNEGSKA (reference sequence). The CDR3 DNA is TGCAGTGCTAGAGATCAAATAGGCAGAAACTATGGCTACACCTTC. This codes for CSARDQIGRNYGYTF.

CDR3 sequence (DNA): TGCGCCAGCAGCCAAGAGGGACTAGCGGGATGGAATGAGCAGTTCTTC. Translation gives CASSQEGLAGWNEQFF. The chain recombines TRBV4-1 with TRBJ2-1, with TRBD2 matching over 13 bases. CDR1 MGHRA and CDR2 YSYEKL come from the germline V gene. With V trimmed by 0 bases and J by 7 bases, 3 bases remained unmatched. The CDR3 sequence is 16 residues long.

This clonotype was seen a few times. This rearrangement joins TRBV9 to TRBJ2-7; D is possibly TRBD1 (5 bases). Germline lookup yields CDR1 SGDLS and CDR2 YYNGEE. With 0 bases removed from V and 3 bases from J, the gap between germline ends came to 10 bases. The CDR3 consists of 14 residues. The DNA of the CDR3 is TGTGCCAGCAGCGTAGCTAACGGACACTACGAGCAGTACTTC. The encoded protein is CASSVANGHYEQYF.

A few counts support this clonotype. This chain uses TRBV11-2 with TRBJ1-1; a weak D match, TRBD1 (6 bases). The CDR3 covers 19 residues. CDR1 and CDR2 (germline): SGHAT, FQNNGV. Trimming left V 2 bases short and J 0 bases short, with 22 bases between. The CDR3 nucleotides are TGTGCCAGCAGCTTATATCCCGTCGGTCTGAGGGGGATGAACACTGAAGCTTTCTTT. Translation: CASSLYPVGLRGMNTEAFF.

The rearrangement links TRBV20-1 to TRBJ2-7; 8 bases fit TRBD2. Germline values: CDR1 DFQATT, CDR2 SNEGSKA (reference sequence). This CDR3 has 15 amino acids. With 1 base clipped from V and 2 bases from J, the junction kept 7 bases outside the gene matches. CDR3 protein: CSARVGPGLAYEQYF. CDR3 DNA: TGCAGTGCTAGAGTCGGACCGGGACTAGCCTACGAGCAGTACTTC.

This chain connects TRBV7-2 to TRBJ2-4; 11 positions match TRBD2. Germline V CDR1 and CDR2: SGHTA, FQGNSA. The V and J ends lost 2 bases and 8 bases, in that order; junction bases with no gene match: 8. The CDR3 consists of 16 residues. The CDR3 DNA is TGTGCCAGCAGCTTATGGTCTAGCGGGGGGCAGGACATTCAGTACTTC. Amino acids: CASSLWSSGGQDIQYF.

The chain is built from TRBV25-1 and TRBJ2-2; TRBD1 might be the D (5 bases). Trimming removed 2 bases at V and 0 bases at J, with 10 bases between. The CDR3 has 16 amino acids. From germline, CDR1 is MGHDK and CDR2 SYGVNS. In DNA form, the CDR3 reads TGTGCCAGCAGTGAACACAGGCCATCGAACACCGGGGAGCTGTTTTTT. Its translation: CASSEHRPSNTGELFF.

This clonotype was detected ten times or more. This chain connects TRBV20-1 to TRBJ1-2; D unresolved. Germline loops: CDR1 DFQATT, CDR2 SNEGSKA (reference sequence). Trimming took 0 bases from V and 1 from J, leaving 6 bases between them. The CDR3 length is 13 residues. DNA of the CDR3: TGCAGTGCTAGAGAGGGGTTTAACTATGGCTACACCTTC. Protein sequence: CSAREGFNYGYTF.

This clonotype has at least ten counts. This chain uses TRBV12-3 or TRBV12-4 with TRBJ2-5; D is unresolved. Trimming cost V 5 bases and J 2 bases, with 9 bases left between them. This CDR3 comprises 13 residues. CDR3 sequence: CASSPQFQETQYF. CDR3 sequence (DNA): TGTGCCAGCAGTCCACAGTTTCAAGAGACCCAGTACTTC.

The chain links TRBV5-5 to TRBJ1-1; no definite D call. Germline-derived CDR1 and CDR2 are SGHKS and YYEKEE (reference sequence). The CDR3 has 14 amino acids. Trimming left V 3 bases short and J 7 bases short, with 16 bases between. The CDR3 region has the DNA TGTGCCAGCAGCTCGTTTGCCGGTATAGTTGAAGCTTTCTTT. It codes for CASSSFAGIVEAFF.

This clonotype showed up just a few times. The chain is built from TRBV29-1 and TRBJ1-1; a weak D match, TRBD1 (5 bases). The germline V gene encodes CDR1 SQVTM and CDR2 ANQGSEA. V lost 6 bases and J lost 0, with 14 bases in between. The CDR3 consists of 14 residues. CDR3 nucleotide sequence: TGCAGCGTCCGCGTCGGGGGTATGAACACTGAAGCTTTCTTT. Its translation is CSVRVGGMNTEAFF.

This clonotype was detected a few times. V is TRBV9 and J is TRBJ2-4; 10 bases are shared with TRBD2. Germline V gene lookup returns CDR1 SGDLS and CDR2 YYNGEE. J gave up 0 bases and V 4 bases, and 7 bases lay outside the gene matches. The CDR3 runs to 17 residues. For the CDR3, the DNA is TGTGCCAGCAGCCCAAGGACTAGCGGACTAGCCAAAAACATTCAGTACTTC. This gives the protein CASSPRTSGLAKNIQYF.

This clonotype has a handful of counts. The DNA for the CDR3 is TGTGCCAGCAGCTTCGGGGACAAAGGGAATTCACCCCTCCACTTT. Its protein product is CASSFGDKGNSPLHF. The chain has TRBV5-4 and TRBJ1-6; the D gene is possibly TRBD1 (6 bases). Trimming took 2 bases from V and 7 from J, leaving 13 bases between them. Germline V gene sequence: CDR1 SGHNT, CDR2 YYREEE (reference sequence). The CDR3 contains 15 residues.

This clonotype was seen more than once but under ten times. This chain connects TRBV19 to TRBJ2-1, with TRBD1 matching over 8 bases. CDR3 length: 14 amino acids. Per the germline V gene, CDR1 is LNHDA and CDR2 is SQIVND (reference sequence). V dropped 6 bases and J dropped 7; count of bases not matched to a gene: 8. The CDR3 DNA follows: TGTGCCAGTAGACAGGGGGAGCTTGGGAATGAGCAGTTCTTC. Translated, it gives CASRQGELGNEQFF.

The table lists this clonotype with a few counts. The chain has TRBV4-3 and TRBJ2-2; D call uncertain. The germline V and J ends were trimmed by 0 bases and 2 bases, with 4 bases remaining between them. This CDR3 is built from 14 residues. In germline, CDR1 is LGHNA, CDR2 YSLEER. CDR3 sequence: CASSQDYNTGELFF. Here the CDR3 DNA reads TGCGCCAGCAGCCAAGATTACAACACCGGGGAGCTGTTTTTT.

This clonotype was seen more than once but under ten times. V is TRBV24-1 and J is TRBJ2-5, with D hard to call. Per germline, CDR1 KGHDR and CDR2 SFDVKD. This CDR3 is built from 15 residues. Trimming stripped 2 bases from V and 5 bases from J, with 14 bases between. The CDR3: CATSDYSGPTETQYF. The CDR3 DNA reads TGTGCCACCAGTGATTACTCAGGCCCTACGGAGACCCAGTACTTC.